This passage covers 29 T cell receptor beta chains from one sample sequenced in a study of blood T cell repertoires in COVID-19. Clones were sequenced by immunoSEQ multiplex PCR, and TCRdb holds only the in-frame ones, with some missing. The repertoire has 45,000 to 60,000 clones, about 86% of them found once; the top ten carry around 10%. Sequenced input: peripheral blood. These receptors were taken from a man older than 75 with COVID-19, enrolled during active disease.

CDR3 protein: CASSLGGSRMNTEAFF. Written as DNA, the CDR3 is TGTGCCAGCAGCTTGGGTGGTAGCCGTATGAACACTGAAGCTTTCTTT. The chain uses TRBV5-4 and TRBJ1-1, with unresolved D. Germline CDR1 SGHNT, CDR2 YYREEE (reference sequence). The V and J ends lost 0 bases and 0 bases respectively, with 12 bases between them. The CDR3 spans 16 residues.

The CDR3 region is CASSLEREITFGELFF. Here the CDR3 DNA reads TGTGCCAGCAGCTTAGAGCGGGAGATAACCTTCGGGGAGCTGTTTTTT. V is TRBV7-6 and J is TRBJ2-2; 8 positions agree with TRBD2. Germline loops: CDR1 SGHVS, CDR2 FNYEAQ. This CDR3 has 16 residues. The V segment lost 1 base and the J segment 7 bases; nucleotides outside the gene matches: 8.

The rearrangement joins TRBV25-1 to TRBJ1-1; 7 positions agree with TRBD1. The V segment lost 5 bases and the J segment 1 base; nucleotides outside the gene matches: 4. The length of the CDR3 is 14 residues. The germline V gene encodes CDR1 MGHDK and CDR2 SYGVNS. The DNA for the CDR3 is TGTGCCAGCAGTAAACAGGGGCGGAACACTGAAGCTTTCTTT. Encoded protein: CASSKQGRNTEAFF.

The rearrangement uses TRBV28 and TRBJ1-5; D is undetermined. The germline V and J ends were trimmed by 6 bases and 2 bases, with 14 bases remaining between them. The CDR3 loop spans 15 amino acids. Germline CDR1 is MDHEN and CDR2 is SYDVKM. CDR3 DNA sequence: TGTGCCAGCAGCTGGACGTGGGAGCGCAATCAGCCCCAGCATTTT. This translates into CASSWTWERNQPQHF.

The chain is built from TRBV7-8 and TRBJ2-7, with 10 bases fitting TRBD2. This CDR3 comprises 19 residues. Unmatched junction bases numbered 18, after V lost 5 bases and J lost 2 bases. Germline V gene sequence: CDR1 SGHVS, CDR2 FQNEAQ. CDR3 loop: CASSHFSPDGLAGAYEQYF. CDR3 nucleotides: TGTGCCAGCAGCCATTTCAGCCCGGACGGGCTAGCGGGAGCCTACGAGCAGTACTTC. Full variable domain (rest looked up from reference TRBV7-8 and TRBJ2-7): GAGVSQSPRYKVAKRGQDVALRCDPISGHVSLFWYQQALGQGPEFLTYFQNEAQLDKSGLPSDRFFAERPEGSVSTLKIQRTQQEDSAVYLCASSHFSPDGLAGAYEQYFGPGTRLTVT.

Only one count was recorded for this clone. The chain couples TRBV6-2 or TRBV6-3 to TRBJ1-2; 8 nucleotides align to TRBD1. Germline CDR1 is MNHEY and CDR2 is SVGEGT. The CDR3 length is 15 residues. V lost 4 bases, J lost 1 base, and 5 bases stayed unmatched. The CDR3 bases are TGTGCCAGCAGTTTGTCAGGACAGGGTAACTATGGCTACACCTTC. Translated, it gives CASSLSGQGNYGYTF.

The rearrangement uses TRBV19 and TRBJ1-1; weak D call: TRBD1 (6 bases). This CDR3 is built from 13 residues. The germline V gene encodes CDR1 LNHDA and CDR2 SQIVND (reference sequence). Trimming pared 6 bases from V and 4 bases from J, leaving 12 bases between. The chain's CDR3 is CASSNTGTTEAFF. In nucleotides, the CDR3 is TGTGCCAGTAGCAATACAGGGACCACTGAAGCTTTCTTT.

This chain uses TRBV28 with TRBJ1-1; TRBD1 might be the D (6 bases). Trimming took off 6 bases at V and 8 bases at J, with 16 bases between the two ends. Germline V gene lookup returns CDR1 MDHEN and CDR2 SYDVKM. The CDR3 spans 13 residues. The CDR3 protein is CASSRQALTEAFF. CDR3 sequence (DNA): TGTGCCAGCAGCCGACAGGCCCTGACCGAAGCTTTCTTT. The whole variable domain, filled in from reference TRBV28 and TRBJ1-1, reads DVKVTQSSRYLVKRTGEKVFLECVQDMDHENMFWYRQDPGLGLRLIYFSYDVKMKEKGDIPEGYSVSREKKERFSLILESASTNQTSMYLCASSRQALTEAFFGQGTRLTVV.

CDR3 coding DNA: TGTGCCAGCAGCTTAGCTCCGGGGAGGTCCTACAATGAGCAGTTCTTC. As protein: CASSLAPGRSYNEQFF. The chain has TRBV7-2 and TRBJ2-1, with D tentatively TRBD2 (6 bases). This CDR3 region has 16 residues. V was pared by 0 bases and J by 1 base, with 10 bases between. From germline, CDR1 is SGHTA and CDR2 FQGNSA.

This chain connects TRBV2 to TRBJ1-2; the match to TRBD1 covers 7 bases. J was trimmed by 3 bases and V by 1 base; bases with no gene match: 11. The germline CDR1 and CDR2 sequences are SNHLY and FYNNEI. This CDR3 spans 17 amino acids. The CDR3 is CASSEGSRGADHYGYTF. In DNA form, the CDR3 reads TGTGCCAGCAGTGAAGGGAGCAGGGGGGCGGATCACTATGGCTACACCTTC. The whole variable domain, remainder taken from reference TRBV2 and TRBJ1-2, is EPEVTQTPSHQVTQMGQEVILRCVPISNHLYFYWYRQILGQKVEFLVSFYNNEISEKSEIFDDQFSVERPDGSNFTLKIRSTKLEDSAMYFCASSEGSRGADHYGYTFGSGTRLTVV.

The J gene is TRBJ1-1, the V gene TRBV13; the D is unclear. Trimming shortened V by 3 bases and J by 0 bases, and 11 bases separated the two germline ends. The germline V gene encodes CDR1 PRHDT and CDR2 FYEKMQ (reference sequence). The length of the CDR3 is 15 residues. The CDR3 sequence is CASSFEGGMNTEAFF. CDR3 coding DNA: TGTGCCAGCAGCTTCGAGGGAGGGATGAACACTGAAGCTTTCTTT.

The rearrangement joins TRBV7-9 to TRBJ2-6; TRBD2 is a possible D gene (5 bases). The germline V gene encodes CDR1 SEHNR and CDR2 FQNEAQ (reference sequence). CDR3 length: 16 residues. V lost 1 base, J lost 4 bases, and 11 bases lay in between. The CDR3 DNA follows: TGTGCCAGCAGCTTAGTTCGGGGTGCCGGGGCCAACGTCCTGACTTTC. Protein: CASSLVRGAGANVLTF.

This rearrangement joins TRBV18 to TRBJ2-7; 10 bases match TRBD1. Germline-derived CDR1 and CDR2 are KGHSH and LQKENI. This CDR3 spans 19 amino acids. After removal of 2 bases from V and 3 bases from J, the junction contained 16 bases not matched to a gene. The CDR3 reads CASSPLVGPGTGVYYEQYF. In DNA, the CDR3 is TGTGCCAGCTCACCATTGGTGGGTCCCGGGACAGGGGTCTACTACGAGCAGTACTTC.

The chain employs TRBV14 and TRBJ2-7; 9 nucleotides agree with TRBD1. The germline CDR1 and CDR2 sequences are SGHDN and FVKESK. CDR3 size: 14 residues. The trim removed 1 base at V and 4 bases at J, leaving 2 bases unmatched. The DNA of the CDR3 is TGTGCCAGCAGCCAAGGGACAGGGGTTTACGAGCAGTACTTC. Translation: CASSQGTGVYEQYF.

The chain combines TRBV7-9 with TRBJ1-4; 7 bases fit TRBD1. Germline V lookup: CDR1 SEHNR, CDR2 FQNEAQ (reference sequence). The V gene end was trimmed by 5 bases and the J gene end by 7 bases; junction bases not matched to a gene: 7. The CDR3 has 14 amino acids. Here the CDR3 reads CASSLTGVSEKLFF. In DNA form, the CDR3 reads TGTGCCAGCAGCCTCACAGGGGTGTCTGAAAAACTGTTTTTT.

The genes are TRBV23-1 and TRBJ1-5; D remains unclear. TRBV23-1 is an open reading frame whose function is uncertain. The V gene lost 0 bases and the J gene lost 6 bases, with 15 bases spanning the gap. This CDR3 region has 16 residues. The CDR3 DNA follows: TGCGCCAGCAGTCAATCGGGAGGGAGGGTCGCTCAGCCCCAGCATTTT. Translating it yields CASSQSGGRVAQPQHF.

The genes are TRBV18 and TRBJ1-1; D possibly corresponds to TRBD1 (5 bases). This CDR3 is built from 13 residues. The germline CDR1 and CDR2 sequences are KGHSH and LQKENI. The V gene lost 3 bases and the J gene lost 3 bases, with 8 bases spanning the gap. CDR3 in DNA: TGTGCCAGCTCACCGGGGGGACACACTGAAGCTTTCTTT. Translation gives CASSPGGHTEAFF.

Only one count was recorded for this clone. J is TRBJ1-3 and V is TRBV9; 7 positions match TRBD1. The V segment lost 2 bases and the J segment 3 bases; nucleotides outside the gene matches: 8. The CDR3 is 16 residues long. Germline V lookup: CDR1 SGDLS, CDR2 YYNGEE. CDR3 nucleotides: TGTGCCAGCAGCGTGTGGACAGGAGGGGATGGAAACACCATATATTTT. This encodes CASSVWTGGDGNTIYF.

This clone was counted a single time. The chain employs TRBV5-4 and TRBJ1-2, with 7 bases matching TRBD1. CDR3 size: 15 residues. The ends lost 2 bases at V and 4 bases at J; junction bases unmatched: 8. The germline CDR1 and CDR2 sequences are SGHNT and YYREEE (reference sequence). The chain's CDR3 is CASSFIQGPSYGYTF. The DNA for the CDR3 is TGTGCCAGCAGCTTTATACAGGGGCCGAGCTATGGCTACACCTTC.

The chain has TRBV29-1 and TRBJ2-5; TRBD2 matches at 9 bases. With V trimmed by 4 bases and J by 3 bases, 0 bases remained unmatched. There are 12 residues in the CDR3. Germline assignment: CDR1 SQVTM and CDR2 ANQGSEA. The CDR3 region is CSVVAGEETQYF. The DNA of the CDR3 is TGCAGCGTTGTAGCGGGAGAAGAGACCCAGTACTTC.

The chain uses TRBV28 and TRBJ2-3, with 10 bases matching TRBD2. V shed 6 bases, J shed 6 bases, and the junction held 6 bases outside the gene matches. The CDR3 covers 14 residues. CDR1 and CDR2 from the germline V gene are MDHEN and SYDVKM. The CDR3 DNA sequence: TGTGCCAGCAGGCTAGCGGGGGACGTCGATACGCAGTATTTT. Translating gives CASRLAGDVDTQYF.

This chain uses TRBV6-5 with TRBJ2-1, with no clear D. CDR1 is MNHEY, CDR2 SVGAGI, per germline. V was pared by 2 bases and J by 2 bases, with 10 bases between. The length of the CDR3 is 15 residues. The CDR3 bases are TGTGCCAGCAGTTACGCCGGGTCTCCCTACAATGAGCAGTTCTTC. Translating gives CASSYAGSPYNEQFF.

V and J are TRBV5-1 and TRBJ1-2, with TRBD1 as a possible D gene (6 bases). V gave up 5 bases and J gave up 5 bases, with 19 bases separating them. This CDR3 is 15 amino acids long. Germline V gene lookup returns CDR1 SGHRS and CDR2 YFSETQ. The CDR3 DNA follows: TGCGCCAGCAGACCCGGGCAACAGGGTGGTTATGGCTACACCTTC. This encodes CASRPGQQGGYGYTF.

The chain joins TRBV27 to TRBJ1-2; D may be TRBD1 (6 bases). Trimming took off 8 bases at V and 4 bases at J, with 17 bases between the two ends. Germline assignment: CDR1 MNHEY and CDR2 SMNVEV (reference sequence). The CDR3 length is 14 residues. The CDR3 sequence is CASGSLRDIYGYTF. In DNA form, the CDR3 reads TGTGCCAGCGGTTCCCTTCGGGACATCTATGGCTACACCTTC.

The rearrangement uses TRBV7-6 and TRBJ2-5; 13 bases fit TRBD2. This CDR3 has 17 amino acids. After removal of 5 bases from V and 3 bases from J, the junction contained 9 bases not matched to a gene. In germline, CDR1 is SGHVS, CDR2 FNYEAQ. The CDR3 DNA follows: TGTGCCAGCAGCAAAGTCACTAGCGGGGGGGTGAAAGAGACCCAGTACTTC. Residues: CASSKVTSGGVKETQYF.

The chain is built from TRBV5-1 and TRBJ2-5, with 10 nucleotides matching TRBD1. Per germline, CDR1 SGHRS and CDR2 YFSETQ. This CDR3 comprises 15 residues. The V segment lost 4 bases and the J segment 5 bases; nucleotides outside the gene matches: 8. In DNA, the CDR3 is TGCGCCAGCAGCGCTGACAGGGGGCGCGGGGAGACCCAGTACTTC. It is translated as CASSADRGRGETQYF.

This clone has just one count. The chain couples TRBV2 to TRBJ1-5, with TRBD1 matching over 12 bases. V lost 6 bases, J lost 6 bases, and 6 bases stayed unmatched. This CDR3 spans 15 amino acids. The V gene's germline CDR1 is SNHLY and CDR2 FYNNEI. The CDR3, as DNA: TGTGCCAGCAGCCTGGGGACAGGGGGCGGTCAGCCCCAGCATTTT. This codes for CASSLGTGGGQPQHF.

The V gene is TRBV4-3, the J gene TRBJ1-2; the D gene is possibly TRBD1 (6 bases). The CDR3 sequence is 17 residues long. Germline V lookup: CDR1 LGHNA, CDR2 YSLEER. Trimming shortened V by 3 bases and J by 1 base, and 18 bases separated the two germline ends. CDR3 amino acids: CASSQWGGQGINYGYTF. The DNA of the CDR3 is TGCGCCAGCAGCCAGTGGGGAGGGCAGGGGATTAACTATGGCTACACCTTC.

The rearrangement uses TRBV19 and TRBJ2-1, with TRBD1 matching over 8 bases. The CDR3 sequence is 16 residues long. V dropped 2 bases and J dropped 6; count of bases not matched to a gene: 9. Germline V gene lookup returns CDR1 LNHDA and CDR2 SQIVND (reference sequence). The CDR3 region has the DNA TGTGCCAGTAGTATAAAAATTCAGGGGGCGTCCAATGAGCAGTTCTTC. This codes for CASSIKIQGASNEQFF.